A selection of T cell receptor beta chains follows, all from one sample in a study of identical twins. Via MiXCR, TCRdb re-called the 5' RACE reads, giving one row per CDR3 protein. The table records under 900,000 distinct CDR3 sequences, around a sixth of them present only once. These data were also reused for a study on T cells expressing NK-cell markers.

Sequencing was carried out using PBMCs. The receptors here all came from a woman between 18 and 30 years old in good health. CDR3s include the opening cysteine and the closing phenylalanine or tryptophan. D genes are given only for firm matches. Rows may omit the clone size; those that give it use once, few, many or a size class.

13	.	.	TRBV6-5	TRBJ2-7	TGTGCCAGCAGTTACGACTCTAGCCACGAGCAGTACTTC	CASSYDSSHEQYF
14	.	TRBD2	TRBV5-1	TRBJ2-7	TGCGCCAGCAGCTTACTAGCGGGAGAGACCGAGCAGTACTTC	CASSLLAGETEQYF
14	.	.	TRBV5-1	TRBJ1-5	TGCGCCAGCAGCTTGGAACCTGTGAGTCAGCCCCAGCATTTT	CASSLEPVSQPQHF
13	few	.	TRBV9	TRBJ2-3	TGTGCCAGCAGCGCGATAATACCAGATACGCAGTATTTT	CASSAIIPDTQYF
14	.	TRBD2	TRBV5-1	TRBJ2-1	TGCGCCAGCAGCCCACTAGCGGGGGCCAATGAGCAGTTCTTC	CASSPLAGANEQFF
14	.	TRBD1	TRBV29-1	TRBJ1-2	TGCAGCGTCCTACGGGACAGGGGTTCTCGTGGCTACACCTTC	CSVLRDRGSRGYTF
19	.	TRBD2	TRBV11-2	TRBJ2-3	TGTGCCAGCAGCCCTCAGTTATCTTCTAGCGGGAGGGTGACAGATACGCAGTATTTT	CASSPQLSSSGRVTDTQYF
16	.	TRBD1	TRBV18	TRBJ2-3	TGTGCCAGCTCACACCTGCCGGACAGGCACACAGATACGCAGTATTTT	CASSHLPDRHTDTQYF
13	.	TRBD1	TRBV20-1	TRBJ2-1	TGCAGTGCGCCGACAGGGGACTACAATGAGCAGTTCTTC	CSAPTGDYNEQFF
13	few	.	TRBV6-5	TRBJ2-2	TGTGCCAGCAGTTACCAGATAAGCGCGGAGCTGTTTTTT	CASSYQISAELFF
15	few	.	TRBV20-1	TRBJ2-3	TGCAGTGCTAGCCGGAGCTACACGGGGTCAGATACGCAGTATTTT	CSASRSYTGSDTQYF
16	.	.	TRBV7-9	TRBJ2-5	TGTGCCAGCAGCTTAAGATCCACAGGGAACCAAGAGACCCAGTACTTC	CASSLRSTGNQETQYF
13	few	.	TRBV12-3/TRBV12-4	TRBJ2-6	TGTGCCAGCAGTAATCTGGGGGCCAACGTCCTGACTTTC	CASSNLGANVLTF
17	few	.	TRBV6-2/TRBV6-3	TRBJ2-6	TGTGCCAGCAGTTACTCGAGTTCCAGCTCTGGGGCCAACGTCCTGACTTTC	CASSYSSSSSGANVLTF
16	.	TRBD2	TRBV4-3	TRBJ2-1	TGCGCCAGCAGCCAAGGGGCTAGCGGGATATTCAATGAGCAGTTCTTC	CASSQGASGIFNEQFF
14	.	.	TRBV9	TRBJ2-7	TGTGCCAGCAGCCCACGGACGGGTGCCTACGAGCAGTACTTC	CASSPRTGAYEQYF
15	.	TRBD2	TRBV10-1	TRBJ2-3	TGCGCCAGCAGTGAGAGCGGGGGAAAGCGAAATACGCAGTATTTT	CASSESGGKRNTQYF
15	few	.	TRBV20-1	TRBJ2-5	TGCAGTGCTAGTCAACGGGCCTTGAGACAAGAGACCCAGTACTTC	CSASQRALRQETQYF
17	once	TRBD2	TRBV4-2	TRBJ2-3	TGTGCCAGCAGCCCCCCCCTAGGAGCGGGGGGTACAGATACGCAGTATTTT	CASSPPLGAGGTDTQYF
13	many	.	TRBV7-3	TRBJ1-1	TGTGCCAGCAGCTTAACCTCAAGCACTGAAGCTTTCTTT	CASSLTSSTEAFF
13	.	.	TRBV7-9	TRBJ2-1	TGTGCCAGCAGGGCGGCGGGGATGAATGAGCAGTTCTTC	CASRAAGMNEQFF
12	.	.	TRBV25-1	TRBJ2-7	TGTGCCAGCAGTGTCACCGGGAACGAGCAGTACTTC	CASSVTGNEQYF